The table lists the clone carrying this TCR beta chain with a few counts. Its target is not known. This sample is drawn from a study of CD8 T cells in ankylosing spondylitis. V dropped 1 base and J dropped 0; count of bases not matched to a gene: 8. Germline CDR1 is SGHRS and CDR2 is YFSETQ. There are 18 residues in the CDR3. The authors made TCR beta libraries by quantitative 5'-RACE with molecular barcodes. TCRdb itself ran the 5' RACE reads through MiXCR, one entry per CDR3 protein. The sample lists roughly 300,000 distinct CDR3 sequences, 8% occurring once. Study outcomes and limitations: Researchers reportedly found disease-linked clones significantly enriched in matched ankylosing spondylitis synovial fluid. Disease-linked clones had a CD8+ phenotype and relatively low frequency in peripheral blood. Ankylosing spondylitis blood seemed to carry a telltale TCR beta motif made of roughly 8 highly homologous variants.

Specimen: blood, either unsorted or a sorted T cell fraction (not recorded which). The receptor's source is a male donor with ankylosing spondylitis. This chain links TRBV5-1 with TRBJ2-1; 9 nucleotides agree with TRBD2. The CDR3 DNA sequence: TGCGCCAGCAGCTTGCGTCGCGGGAGGGCCAGCTCCTACAATGAGCAGTTCTTC. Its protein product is CASSLRRGRASSYNEQFF.